Listed below are T cell receptor beta chains from one sample, sequenced in a study of T cells after yellow fever vaccination. Via MiXCR, TCRdb re-called the 5' RACE reads, giving one row per CDR3 protein. The profile covers 400,000 to 450,000 distinct CDR3 sequences, with about 19% appearing a single time and 18% taken by the ten largest. This sample comprised PBMCs, obtained before the yellow fever booster vaccination. These receptor sequences come from a man between 18 and 35 years old who received the YFV17D yellow fever vaccine. The CDR3 runs from the conserved cysteine through the conserved F or W. The D gene is left open where the match is weak. Some rows have no size entry. The others give once, few or many, or a class for an expanded clone.

j_call v_call clone_size cdr3_length d_call cdr3_nt cdr3_aa
TRBJ2-1 TRBV12-3/TRBV12-4 - 11 - TGTGCCAGCACCCCAGACAATGAGCAGTTCTTC CASTPDNEQFF
TRBJ1-6 TRBV30 few 15 - TGTGCCTGGAGTGCCTCCGGGGGCTATAATTCACCCCTCCACTTT CAWSASGGYNSPLHF
TRBJ2-1 TRBV11-2 few 15 TRBD2 TGTGCCAGCAGCTTCATAGCGGGGCCTGGCAATGAGCAGTTCTTC CASSFIAGPGNEQFF
TRBJ2-1 TRBV29-1 - 15 TRBD2 TGCAGCGTTGAAGGGAGCGGGGGGGTCTACAATGAGCAGTTCTTC CSVEGSGGVYNEQFF
TRBJ2-1 TRBV29-1 - 19 TRBD1 TGCAGCGTTGAATCGGGGACAGGGGGCGGCGCTGGAGGTTCTAATGAGCAGTTCTTC CSVESGTGGGAGGSNEQFF
TRBJ2-7 TRBV5-1 few 14 - TGCGCCAGCAGCTTGTCACTGGGCTCCTACGAGCAGTACTTC CASSLSLGSYEQYF
TRBJ2-5 TRBV7-9 - 13 TRBD1 TGTGCCAGCAGCCGGGACAGCCGAGAGACCCAGTACTTC CASSRDSRETQYF
TRBJ1-4 TRBV18 few 14 - TGTGCCAGCTCTCGCATGGGTACTAATGAAAAACTGTTTTTT CASSRMGTNEKLFF
TRBJ2-2 TRBV12-3/TRBV12-4 few 13 TRBD2 TGTGCCAGCATTGGACTAGCCACCGGGGAGCTGTTTTTT CASIGLATGELFF
TRBJ2-7 TRBV4-3 few 15 - TGCGCCAGCAGCCAAGTGCCAGGACGGGGAAACGAGCAGTACTTC CASSQVPGRGNEQYF
TRBJ2-1 TRBV15 few 16 - TGTGCCACCAGCAGAGCGGAACCGGGACTCCCCTCGGAGCAGTTCTTC CATSRAEPGLPSEQFF
TRBJ2-1 TRBV3-1 few 15 - TGTGCCAGCAGCCAAAATGTCAACCACCGGGATGAGCAGTTCTTC CASSQNVNHRDEQFF
TRBJ2-3 TRBV6-1 few 15 - TGTGCCAGCAGTGAAGGGCAGGGAAGGGTAGATACGCAGTATTTT CASSEGQGRVDTQYF
TRBJ1-2 TRBV4-2 - 16 TRBD1 TGTGCCAGCAGCCCTAGGCCGGGACAGGGGACCTATGGCTACACCTTC CASSPRPGQGTYGYTF
TRBJ2-4 TRBV18 - 12 TRBD1 TGTGCCAGCTCACCGGGACAGAACATTCAGTACTTC CASSPGQNIQYF
TRBJ2-3 TRBV3-1 few 15 - TGTGCCAGCAGCCAAGAACAGCGGGTCACAGATACGCAGTATTTT CASSQEQRVTDTQYF
TRBJ2-3 TRBV4-1 few 17 TRBD2 TGCGCCAGCAGCCAAGCGCACGTAGCGGGGATCACAGATACGCAGTATTTT CASSQAHVAGITDTQYF
TRBJ2-1 TRBV7-3 - 15 TRBD2 TGTGCCAGCAGCACGGTAGCGGGGAGTTACAATGAGCAGTTCTTC CASSTVAGSYNEQFF
TRBJ2-3 TRBV27 few 14 TRBD1 TGTGCCAGCAGATCTCGGCAGGGGGCAGATACGCAGTATTTT CASRSRQGADTQYF
TRBJ2-2 TRBV5-1 - 14 TRBD1 TGCGCCAGCAGCCTACAGGGGGTCACCGGGGAGCTGTTTTTT CASSLQGVTGELFF
TRBJ2-5 TRBV10-3 few 15 TRBD1 TGTGCCATCAGTGAGTCGCAGGGGGCGAAAGAGACCCAGTACTTC CAISESQGAKETQYF
TRBJ1-1 TRBV5-6 - 15 - TGTGCCAGCAGCTTGGAAAACCCCATTGCCAGTGAAGCTTTCTTT CASSLENPIASEAFF
TRBJ1-2 TRBV28 - 14 - TGTGCCAGCAGTTCTAGGGGGGTTTACGGTGGCTACACCTTC CASSSRGVYGGYTF
TRBJ1-2 TRBV14 - 13 - TGTGCCAGCAGCCAAGGGGGTATCTATGGCTACACCTTC CASSQGGIYGYTF
TRBJ2-1 TRBV3-1 few 17 TRBD2 TGTGCCAGCAGCGAAAGAGAAATAGCGGGGAGTTTAGATGAGCAGTTCTTC CASSEREIAGSLDEQFF